This note documents a single T cell receptor (beta chain) sequence. V shed 3 bases and J shed 4 bases, with 4 bases lying between them. The CDR3 length is 11 residues. Germline loops: CDR1 SGDLS, CDR2 YYNGEE. 13 Jbeta primers and 60 Vbeta primers were used for the PCR. Repertoires were generated with immunoSEQ multiplex PCR, while TCRdb's copy carries only in-frame clones and drops some. The repertoire consists of 110,000 to 150,000 clones, with roughly 62% occurring once and the leading ten covering roughly 4%. The entry originates in a study of cytomegalovirus exposure and HLA in healthy donors. V gene TRBV9 combines with J gene TRBJ1-2, with D unclear. The material sequenced was PBMCs. The source of this sequence is a man aged 55 to 70 in good health and CMV-seronegative. This chain's CDR3 is CASSALYGYTF. CDR3 DNA: TGTGCCAGCAGCGCCCTCTATGGCTACACCTTC.